This T cell receptor beta chain was identified in a study of blood T cell repertoires in COVID-19. Background on the study: The United States, Italy and Spain were the sources of the acute and convalescent COVID-19 samples. From T cells, B-cell-depleted T cells, or PBMCs came the material, which was cDNA or gDNA.

The CDR3 is made up of 13 amino acids. The germline gives CDR1 SGHKS, CDR2 YYEKEE (reference sequence). Trimming shortened V by 7 bases and J by 2 bases, and 12 bases separated the two germline ends. The repertoire was sequenced with immunoSEQ multiplex PCR; TCRdb's copy has only in-frame clones and lacks some. The data show some 90,000 clones, 86% seen once. Sequenced sample: peripheral blood. This sequence was found in an elderly woman with acute or convalescent COVID-19. The gene calls are TRBV5-5 and TRBJ1-2, with D perhaps TRBD1 (6 bases). In DNA, the CDR3 is TGTGCCAGCGGAAAAGACAGGAACTATGGCTACACCTTC. Translation: CASGKDRNYGYTF.